This is a list of T cell receptor beta chains from one sample in a study of circulating and synovial CD4+ cells in juvenile arthritis. Sequencing was performed with immunoSEQ multiplex PCR; in TCRdb, only in-frame clones are kept and a portion is missing. The data contain tens of thousands of clones, around 95% of them seen just once; the ten biggest clones take up 2.9%. The sequencing input was CD4+ T cells from blood. All receptors derive from a human donor with juvenile idiopathic arthritis. CDR3s include the opening cysteine and the closing phenylalanine or tryptophan. The D gene is left open where the match is weak. Expanded clones get a size class; other rows say once, few or many, or leave the size out.

TRBV18	TRBJ1-4	-	-	CASSTRVLEKLFF	TGTGCCAGCTCAACCCGGGTTCTTGAAAAACTGTTTTTT
TRBV11-2	TRBJ1-6	-	-	CASSLRGSPLHF	TGTGCCAGCAGCTTACGTGGCTCACCCCTCCACTTT
TRBV19	TRBJ2-7	TRBD2	-	CASKGGLAADEQYF	TGTGCCAGTAAGGGGGGACTAGCGGCTGACGAGCAGTACTTC
TRBV6-6	TRBJ1-3	TRBD1	-	CASSYSGGGGNTIYF	TGTGCCAGCAGTTACAGTGGAGGGGGCGGGAACACCATATATTTT
TRBV5-1	TRBJ2-3	-	-	CASSLQGLADTQYF	TGCGCCAGCAGCTTACAGGGATTGGCAGATACGCAGTATTTT
TRBV5-1	TRBJ2-6	TRBD2	once	CASSLTGGRSGANVLTF	TGCGCCAGCAGCTTGACGGGGGGTAGGTCTGGGGCCAACGTCCTGACTTTC
TRBV30	TRBJ1-2	-	-	CAWSVRGDYGYTF	TGTGCCTGGAGTGTGCGGGGGGACTATGGCTACACCTTC
TRBV21-1	TRBJ2-1	-	-	CASSKEGARGFDEQFF	TGTGCCAGCAGCAAAGAGGGGGCGCGGGGTTTCGATGAGCAGTTCTTC
TRBV15	TRBJ2-1	-	-	CATSREAGLHNEQFF	TGTGCCACCAGCAGAGAGGCAGGACTCCACAATGAGCAGTTCTTC
TRBV5-4	TRBJ2-7	TRBD1	-	CASSWGQDDYEQYF	TGTGCCAGCAGCTGGGGACAGGATGACTACGAGCAGTACTTC
TRBV9	TRBJ2-7	-	-	CASSVELAPSYEQYF	TGTGCCAGCAGCGTAGAGCTAGCTCCCTCCTACGAGCAGTACTTC
TRBV30	TRBJ2-2	-	-	CAWTRANTGELFF	TGTGCCTGGACAAGAGCGAACACCGGGGAGCTGTTTTTT
TRBV15	TRBJ2-3	TRBD2	-	CATSTGGARTDTQYF	TGTGCCACCAGCACGGGGGGGGCTCGCACAGATACGCAGTATTTT
TRBV10-3	TRBJ2-7	TRBD1	-	CAIRGDRRGEQYF	TGTGCCATCAGGGGGGACAGGAGGGGCGAGCAGTACTTC
TRBV19	TRBJ2-3	-	-	CASTKTATDTQYF	TGTGCCAGTACCAAGACAGCCACAGATACGCAGTATTTT
TRBV9	TRBJ1-2	-	-	CASGTSGHRRYGYTF	TGTGCCAGCGGGACTTCAGGGCACCGTCGGTATGGCTACACCTTC
TRBV19	TRBJ1-5	TRBD1	-	CASTGQAYSNQPQHF	TGTGCCAGTACAGGACAGGCTTATAGCAATCAGCCCCAGCATTTT
TRBV28	TRBJ2-7	TRBD2	-	CASSLSGSGGYEQYF	TGTGCCAGCAGTCTGAGCGGGAGTGGAGGGTACGAGCAGTACTTC
TRBV7-2	TRBJ2-3	-	-	CASSEGLTDTQYF	TGTGCCAGCAGCGAGGGACTCACAGATACGCAGTATTTT
TRBV6-1	TRBJ1-2	-	-	CASSQDLGYGYTF	TGTGCCAGCAGTCAGGACTTGGGCTATGGCTACACCTTC
TRBV23-1	TRBJ1-2	-	once	CASSQTRVFGYTF	TGCGCCAGCAGTCAAACCAGGGTCTTTGGCTACACCTTC
TRBV4-1	TRBJ2-3	-	-	CASSSLGTDTQYF	TGCGCCAGCAGCTCCCTAGGCACAGATACGCAGTATTTT
TRBV5-1	TRBJ2-6	-	-	CASSVRGPGANVLTF	TGCGCCAGCAGCGTCAGGGGCCCCGGGGCCAACGTCCTGACTTTC
TRBV10-1	TRBJ2-1	-	-	CASSESYGSLTDEQFF	TGCGCCAGCAGTGAGTCTTACGGGAGCCTTACGGATGAGCAGTTCTTC
TRBV5-1	TRBJ2-3	-	-	CASSSQVTDTQYF	TGCGCCAGCAGCTCGCAGGTCACAGATACGCAGTATTTT
TRBV19	TRBJ1-1	-	-	CASTPLTGMNTEAFF	TGTGCCAGTACCCCTCTCACAGGGATGAACACTGAAGCTTTCTTT
TRBV7-3	TRBJ2-3	-	-	CASSAHPSGYTDTQYF	TGTGCCAGCAGCGCGCACCCCTCAGGGTACACAGATACGCAGTATTTT
TRBV10-3	TRBJ2-2	-	-	CAISEFGSTGELFF	TGTGCCATCAGTGAATTCGGGAGCACCGGGGAGCTGTTTTTT
TRBV28	TRBJ1-2	-	-	CASSFRSYGYTF	TGTGCCAGCAGTTTTAGAAGCTATGGCTACACCTTC
TRBV5-6	TRBJ1-5	-	once	CASSGGGVSNQPQHF	TGTGCCAGCAGCGGGGGAGGGGTTAGCAATCAGCCCCAGCATTTT
TRBV30	TRBJ1-2	-	-	CAWSRGMKNYGYTF	TGTGCCTGGTCGAGGGGGATGAAGAACTATGGCTACACCTTC
TRBV27	TRBJ2-1	TRBD2	-	CASSFLAGNTYNEQFF	TGTGCCAGCAGTTTCCTAGCGGGGAACACCTACAATGAGCAGTTCTTC
TRBV5-8	TRBJ2-3	TRBD1	once	CASNPNPGTGLTDTQYF	TGTGCCAGCAACCCCAACCCTGGGACAGGGCTCACAGATACGCAGTATTTT
TRBV7-8	TRBJ2-7	-	-	CASSYRQQDYEQYF	TGTGCCAGCAGCTACAGGCAACAAGACTACGAGCAGTACTTC
TRBV7-2	TRBJ2-7	-	once	CASSFTYEQYF	TGTGCCAGCAGCTTTACCTACGAGCAGTACTTC
TRBV19	TRBJ2-1	-	-	CASSTEGPSYNEQFF	TGTGCCAGTAGCACGGAGGGCCCATCCTACAATGAGCAGTTCTTC
TRBV19	TRBJ2-1	-	-	CASSISVTHNEQFF	TGTGCCAGTAGTATAAGCGTGACGCACAATGAGCAGTTCTTC
TRBV10-1	TRBJ2-7	-	-	CASSESVRAPPSYEQYF	TGCGCCAGCAGTGAGTCCGTGAGGGCCCCCCCCTCCTACGAGCAGTACTTC
TRBV19	TRBJ2-3	TRBD2	once	CASSTRTSGSIYTQYF	TGTGCCAGTAGTACCCGGACTAGCGGGAGTATTTATACGCAGTATTTT
TRBV29-1	TRBJ2-3	-	-	CTGVGTDTQYF	TGCACCGGGGTGGGCACAGATACGCAGTATTTT
TRBV10-1	TRBJ1-1	-	-	CASSEYPQGGTEAFF	TGCGCCAGCAGTGAGTACCCCCAGGGTGGTACTGAAGCTTTCTTT
TRBV15	TRBJ2-1	-	-	CATSRDPGSYNEQFF	TGTGCCACCAGCAGGGATCCGGGGTCCTACAATGAGCAGTTCTTC
TRBV28	TRBJ2-1	-	-	CASSLYGHPNEQFF	TGTGCCAGCAGTTTATATGGGCACCCCAATGAGCAGTTCTTC
TRBV15	TRBJ2-1	-	-	CATSGGNYGEQFF	TGTGCCACCAGCGGCGGGAACTACGGTGAGCAGTTCTTC
TRBV7-3	TRBJ2-1	TRBD1	-	CASSLGDRDHNEQFF	TGTGCCAGCAGCTTAGGGGACAGGGATCACAATGAGCAGTTCTTC
TRBV28	TRBJ2-1	-	-	CASSTTAGNEQFF	TGTGCCAGCAGCACGACCGCGGGGAATGAGCAGTTCTTC
TRBV9	TRBJ1-1	-	-	CASSVRPENTEAFF	TGTGCCAGCAGCGTACGCCCAGAGAACACTGAAGCTTTCTTT
TRBV6-1	TRBJ1-5	TRBD1	-	CASNFRDRENQPQHF	TGTGCCAGCAATTTCCGGGACAGAGAGAATCAGCCCCAGCATTTT
TRBV11-2	TRBJ2-6	-	-	CASSVRSKLALSGANVLTF	TGTGCCAGCAGCGTTAGAAGCAAACTAGCTCTCTCTGGGGCCAACGTCCTGACTTTC